The rows below give T cell receptor beta chains drawn from one sample of a study of CD8 T cells in Susac syndrome. TCRdb processed the immunoSEQ multiplex PCR reads anew with MiXCR; each CDR3 protein has one entry. The data show some 180,000 distinct CDR3 sequences, around 94% seen once. Sequenced sample: CD4+ T cells from PBMCs. Source of these receptors: a human donor with Susac syndrome. Each CDR3 is given with its conserved first and last residue. The order of the fields is V gene, clone size, D gene, J gene, CDR3 DNA, CDR3 protein. A D gene is named only where the DNA matches it firmly. Clone size is not always given. Where it is, it says once, few, many or a class for expanded clones.

>TRBV29-1|.|.|TRBJ1-1
TGCAGCGTTGCGAGGGGCTGGGGGACTGAAGCTTTCTTT
CSVARGWGTEAFF
>TRBV14|.|.|TRBJ2-3
TGTGCCAGCAGCCCCTGGACGGGACCGCAGTATTTT
CASSPWTGPQYF
>TRBV4-2|.|.|TRBJ2-5
TGTGCCAGCAGCCCATTCAATTGGGCGGACCAAGAGACCCAGTACTTC
CASSPFNWADQETQYF
>TRBV25-1|.|TRBD1|TRBJ1-2
TGTGCCAGCAGTGAATTGATAACAGGGGATGGCTACACCTTC
CASSELITGDGYTF
>TRBV7-9|.|TRBD1|TRBJ2-7
TGTGCCAGCAGGGGGGGACAGGACGGTCCCGAGCAGTACTTC
CASRGGQDGPEQYF
>TRBV2|.|TRBD2|TRBJ2-2
TGTGCCAGCAGCATTAGCGGGGGTTCCACCGGGGAGCTGTTTTTT
CASSISGGSTGELFF
>TRBV2|.|.|TRBJ2-7
TGTGCCAGCAGTGATTACTACGAGCAGTACTTC
CASSDYYEQYF
>TRBV24-1|.|.|TRBJ2-1
TGTGCCACCCAACTTGGGCAGGGAGGCTACAATGAGCAGTTCTTC
CATQLGQGGYNEQFF
>TRBV18|.|.|TRBJ1-5
TGTGCCAGCTCACCTGGACCCCGGAGCAATCAGCCCCAGCATTTT
CASSPGPRSNQPQHF
>TRBV20-1|.|TRBD2|TRBJ2-3
TGCAGTGGACTAGCGGAGGGAGATACGCAGTATTTT
CSGLAEGDTQYF
>TRBV3-1|.|TRBD2|TRBJ2-1
TGTGCCAGCAGCCAAGTGGGCGGGAGGAGCAATGAGCAGTTCTTC
CASSQVGGRSNEQFF
>TRBV6-5|.|TRBD1|TRBJ2-5
TGTGCCAGCAGTGTGAGGACAGGGAAGGAGACCCAGTACTTC
CASSVRTGKETQYF
>TRBV27|.|TRBD1|TRBJ2-1
TGTGCCAGCAGTCTGCGACAGGGGCAGCAGTTCTTC
CASSLRQGQQFF
>TRBV2|.|TRBD1|TRBJ1-1
TGTGCCAGAGGACAGGGAGGGTCCACTGAAGCTTTCTTT
CARGQGGSTEAFF
>TRBV20-1|.|.|TRBJ2-4
TGCAGTGCCGCCCCTTTCGGGATTCAGTACTTC
CSAAPFGIQYF
>TRBV27|once|.|TRBJ2-7
TGTGCCAGCAGTTTAGGAGTGAACCTCTACGAGCAGTACTTC
CASSLGVNLYEQYF
>TRBV6-5|.|.|TRBJ2-1
TGTGCCAGCAGTTCCCTCCGCGGAGACAATGAGCAGTTCTTC
CASSSLRGDNEQFF
>TRBV5-1|.|.|TRBJ1-1
TGCGCCAGCAGTTTGCAGGGTCCGGGAGACACTGAAGCTTTCTTT
CASSLQGPGDTEAFF
>TRBV7-2|.|TRBD1|TRBJ1-6
TGTGCCAGCAGCGTGGACAGGGGAGGGTCACCCCTCCACTTT
CASSVDRGGSPLHF
>TRBV12-3/TRBV12-4|.|.|TRBJ1-2
TGTGCCAGCAGTTTCACGGGGCGCGATACTGGCTACACCTTC
CASSFTGRDTGYTF
>TRBV4-2|.|.|TRBJ1-6
TGTGCCAGCAGCCAAGGTGACGTTCAGGGACCCCTCCACTTT
CASSQGDVQGPLHF
>TRBV29-1|.|.|TRBJ1-2
TGCAGCGTGGCGGGACTCTATTATGGCTACACCTTC
CSVAGLYYGYTF
>TRBV24-1|.|TRBD1|TRBJ2-3
TGTGCCACCAGCGCCGGGACAGGGTCGGGAGATACGCAGTATTTT
CATSAGTGSGDTQYF
>TRBV20-1|once|.|TRBJ1-1
TGCAGTGCTGCCGGGGGGGCGCAGAACACTGAAGCTTTCTTT
CSAAGGAQNTEAFF
>TRBV20-1|.|TRBD1|TRBJ2-4
TGCAGTGCTAGCAAGACAGGGGACGGAAACATTCAGTACTTC
CSASKTGDGNIQYF
>TRBV12-3/TRBV12-4|.|.|TRBJ2-1
TGTGCCAGCAGCGATAGGACTGAGCAGTTCTTC
CASSDRTEQFF
>TRBV30|.|.|TRBJ1-1
TGTGCCTGGAGCCGGGACATGAGGACTGAAGCTTTCTTT
CAWSRDMRTEAFF
>TRBV18|few|.|TRBJ1-1
TGTGCCAGCTCACCTACACAGGGGAACACTGAAGCTTTCTTT
CASSPTQGNTEAFF
>TRBV2|once|TRBD1|TRBJ2-3
TGTGCCAGCAGTGACAGAGACAGGGGCACAGATACGCAGTATTTT
CASSDRDRGTDTQYF
>TRBV7-2|.|.|TRBJ2-7
TGTGCCAGCAGCTTAGGGACGGACGACCTCCCGGACGAGCAGTACTTC
CASSLGTDDLPDEQYF
>TRBV20-1|.|TRBD2|TRBJ2-7
TGCAGTGCATTATTAGCGGGAGTAACCTACGAGCAGTACTTC
CSALLAGVTYEQYF
>TRBV5-4|.|TRBD2|TRBJ2-1
TGTGCCAGCAGCTTATTCGGGGGGTTCGACAATGAGCAGTTCTTC
CASSLFGGFDNEQFF
>TRBV5-6|.|.|TRBJ1-1
TGTGCCAGCAGCTTGGGCCGGGGGGCCAAAGCTTTCTTT
CASSLGRGAKAFF
>TRBV28|.|.|TRBJ2-3
TGTGCCAGCAGCCCCGCGGGATTCACAGATACGCAGTATTTT
CASSPAGFTDTQYF
>TRBV20-1|once|TRBD1|TRBJ2-3
TGCAGTGCTCAGGGGGCGCCTACAGATACGCAGTATTTT
CSAQGAPTDTQYF
>TRBV29-1|once|.|TRBJ2-3
TGCAGCGTTGAAGCCGGGGGACGCACAGATACGCAGTATTTT
CSVEAGGRTDTQYF
>TRBV7-3|.|TRBD2|TRBJ2-3
TGTGCCAGCAGCCTCTCTAGCGGTAGCACAGATACGCAGTATTTT
CASSLSSGSTDTQYF
>TRBV19|.|.|TRBJ2-7
TGTGCCAGTAAAGGTCCGGGGAGCTCCTACGAGCAGTACTTC
CASKGPGSSYEQYF
>TRBV20-1|.|.|TRBJ1-2
TGCAGTGCTAGGGGGGCTGGCTATGGCTACACCTTC
CSARGAGYGYTF
>TRBV20-1|.|.|TRBJ2-7
TGCAGTGCCCCCGGGAGCTCCTACGAGCAGTACTTC
CSAPGSSYEQYF
>TRBV2|.|TRBD1|TRBJ1-2
TGTGCCAGCAACCCTCCGGGACAGGGTGTTTTCGGCTATGGCTACACTTTC
CASNPPGQGVFGYGYTF
>TRBV19|.|.|TRBJ1-1
TGTGCCAGTACCAAGGGGAACACTGAAGCTTTCTTT
CASTKGNTEAFF